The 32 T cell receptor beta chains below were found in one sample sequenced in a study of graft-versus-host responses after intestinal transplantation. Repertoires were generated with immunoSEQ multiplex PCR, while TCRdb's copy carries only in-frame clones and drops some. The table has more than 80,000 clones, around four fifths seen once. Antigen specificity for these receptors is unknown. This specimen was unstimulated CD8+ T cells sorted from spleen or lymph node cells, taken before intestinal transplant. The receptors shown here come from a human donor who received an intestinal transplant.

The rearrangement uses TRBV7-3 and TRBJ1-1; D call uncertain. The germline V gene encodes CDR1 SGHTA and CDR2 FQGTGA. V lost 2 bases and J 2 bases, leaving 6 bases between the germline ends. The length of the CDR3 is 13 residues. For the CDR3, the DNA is TGTGCCAGCAGCTTAGGCAGAAACACTGAAGCTTTCTTT. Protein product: CASSLGRNTEAFF.

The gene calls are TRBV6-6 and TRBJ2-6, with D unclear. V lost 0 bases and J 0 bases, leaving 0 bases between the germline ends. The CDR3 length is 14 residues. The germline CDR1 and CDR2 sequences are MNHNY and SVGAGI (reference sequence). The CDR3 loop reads CASSYSSGANVLTF. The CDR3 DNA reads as TGTGCCAGCAGTTACTCCTCTGGGGCCAACGTCCTGACTTTC.

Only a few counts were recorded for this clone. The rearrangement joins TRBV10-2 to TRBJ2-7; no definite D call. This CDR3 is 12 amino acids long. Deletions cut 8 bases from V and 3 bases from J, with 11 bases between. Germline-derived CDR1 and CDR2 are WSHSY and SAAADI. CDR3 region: CASGNLDYEQYF. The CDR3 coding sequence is TGCGCCAGCGGCAACTTAGACTACGAGCAGTACTTC.

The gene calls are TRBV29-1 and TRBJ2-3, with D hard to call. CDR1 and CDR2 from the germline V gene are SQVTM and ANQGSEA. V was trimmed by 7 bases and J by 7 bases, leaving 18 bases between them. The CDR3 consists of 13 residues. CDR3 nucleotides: TGCAGCGCCCAGAGCGCAAATTGGAATACGCAGTATTTT. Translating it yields CSAQSANWNTQYF.

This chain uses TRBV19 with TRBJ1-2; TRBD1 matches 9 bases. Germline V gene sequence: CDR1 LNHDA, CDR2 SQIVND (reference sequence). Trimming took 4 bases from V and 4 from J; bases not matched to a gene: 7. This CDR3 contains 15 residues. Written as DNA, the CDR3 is TGTGCCAGTAGTACGCCGGGACAGGGCACCTATGGCTACACCTTC. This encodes CASSTPGQGTYGYTF.

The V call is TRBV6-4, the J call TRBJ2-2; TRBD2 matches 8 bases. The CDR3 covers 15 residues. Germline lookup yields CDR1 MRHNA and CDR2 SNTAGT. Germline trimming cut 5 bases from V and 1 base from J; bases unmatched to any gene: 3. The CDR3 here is CASSRTSGNTGELFF. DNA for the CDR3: TGTGCCAGCAGTCGAACTAGCGGGAACACCGGGGAGCTGTTTTTT.

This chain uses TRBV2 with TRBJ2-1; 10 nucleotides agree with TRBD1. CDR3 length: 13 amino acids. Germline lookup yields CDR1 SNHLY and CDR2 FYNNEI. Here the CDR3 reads CAATGGTGDEQFF. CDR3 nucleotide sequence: TGTGCGGCGACAGGGGGCACCGGGGATGAGCAGTTCTTC. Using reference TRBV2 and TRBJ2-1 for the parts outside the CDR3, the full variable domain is EPEVTQTPSHQVTQMGQEVILRCVPISNHLYFYWYRQILGQKVEFLVSFYNNEISEKSEIFDDQFSVERPDGSNFTLKIRSTKLEDSAMYFCAATGGTGDEQFFGPGTRLTVL.

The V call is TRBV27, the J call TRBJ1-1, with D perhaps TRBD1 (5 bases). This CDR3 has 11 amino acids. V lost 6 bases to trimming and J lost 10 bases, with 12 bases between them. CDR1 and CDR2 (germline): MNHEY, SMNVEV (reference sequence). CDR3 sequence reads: CASRAGFVAFF. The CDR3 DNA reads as TGTGCCAGCAGGGCAGGGTTTGTAGCTTTCTTT.

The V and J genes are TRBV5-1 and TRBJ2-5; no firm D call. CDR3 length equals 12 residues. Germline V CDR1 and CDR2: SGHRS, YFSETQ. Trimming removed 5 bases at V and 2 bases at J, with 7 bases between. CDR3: CASRAAQETQYF. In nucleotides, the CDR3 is TGCGCCAGCAGGGCAGCTCAAGAGACCCAGTACTTC.

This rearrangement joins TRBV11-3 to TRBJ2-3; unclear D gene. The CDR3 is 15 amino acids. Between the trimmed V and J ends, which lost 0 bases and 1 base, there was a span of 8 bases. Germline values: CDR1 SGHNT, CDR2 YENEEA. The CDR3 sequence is CASSLDRVGTDTQYF. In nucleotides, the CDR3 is TGTGCCAGCAGCTTAGATCGGGTGGGCACAGATACGCAGTATTTT.

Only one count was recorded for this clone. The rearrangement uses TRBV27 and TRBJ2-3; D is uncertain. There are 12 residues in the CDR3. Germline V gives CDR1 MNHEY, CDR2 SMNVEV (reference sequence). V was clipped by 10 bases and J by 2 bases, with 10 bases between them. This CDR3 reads CATQLNTDTQYF. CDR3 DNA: TGTGCCACTCAACTGAACACAGATACGCAGTATTTT.

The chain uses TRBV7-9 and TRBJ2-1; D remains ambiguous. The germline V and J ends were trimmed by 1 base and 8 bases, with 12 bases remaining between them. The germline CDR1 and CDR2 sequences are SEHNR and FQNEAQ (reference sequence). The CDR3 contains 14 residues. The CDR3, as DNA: TGTGCCAGCAGCTTAGGTCCAGTCATCCATGAGCAGTTCTTC. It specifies CASSLGPVIHEQFF.

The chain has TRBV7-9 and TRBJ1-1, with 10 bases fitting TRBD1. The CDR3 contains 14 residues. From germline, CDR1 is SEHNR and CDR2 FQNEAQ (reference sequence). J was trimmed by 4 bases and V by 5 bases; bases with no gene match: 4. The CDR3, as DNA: TGTGCCAGCAGCCAAAGGACAGGGGGCACTGAAGCTTTCTTT. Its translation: CASSQRTGGTEAFF.

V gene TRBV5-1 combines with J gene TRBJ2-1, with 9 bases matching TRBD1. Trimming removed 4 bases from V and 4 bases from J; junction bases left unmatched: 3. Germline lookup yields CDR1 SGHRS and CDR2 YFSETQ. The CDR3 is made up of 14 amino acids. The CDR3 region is CASSAQGAYNEQFF. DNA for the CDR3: TGCGCCAGCAGCGCACAGGGGGCGTACAATGAGCAGTTCTTC.

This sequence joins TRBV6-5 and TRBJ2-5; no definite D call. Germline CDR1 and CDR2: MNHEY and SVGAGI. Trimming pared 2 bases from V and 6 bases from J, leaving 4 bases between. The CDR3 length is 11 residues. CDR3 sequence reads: CASSYAKTQYF. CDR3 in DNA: TGTGCCAGCAGTTACGCGAAGACCCAGTACTTC.

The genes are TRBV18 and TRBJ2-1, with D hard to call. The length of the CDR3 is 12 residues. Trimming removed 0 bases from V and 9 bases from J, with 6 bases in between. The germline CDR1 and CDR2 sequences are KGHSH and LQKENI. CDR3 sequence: CASSPPGGEQFF. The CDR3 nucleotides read TGTGCCAGCTCACCACCTGGCGGTGAGCAGTTCTTC.

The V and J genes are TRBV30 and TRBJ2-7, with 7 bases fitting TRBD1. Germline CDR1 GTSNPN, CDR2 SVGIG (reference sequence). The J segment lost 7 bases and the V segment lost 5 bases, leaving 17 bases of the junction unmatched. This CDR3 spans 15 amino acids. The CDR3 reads CAWCEGAGNLREQYF. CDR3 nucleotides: TGTGCCTGGTGCGAGGGGGCCGGGAACCTACGGGAGCAGTACTTC. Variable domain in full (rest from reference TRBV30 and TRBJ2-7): SQTIHQWPATLVQPVGSPLSLECTVEGTSNPNLYWYRQAAGRGLQLLFYSVGIGQISSEVPQNLSASRPQDRQFILSSKKLLLSDSGFYLCAWCEGAGNLREQYFGPGTRLTVT.

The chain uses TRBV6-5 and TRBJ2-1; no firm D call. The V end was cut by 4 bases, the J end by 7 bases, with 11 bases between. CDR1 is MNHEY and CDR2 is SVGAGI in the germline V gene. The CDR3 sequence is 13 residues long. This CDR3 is CASSSAIGNEQFF. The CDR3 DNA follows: TGTGCCAGCAGTTCCGCGATCGGGAATGAGCAGTTCTTC.

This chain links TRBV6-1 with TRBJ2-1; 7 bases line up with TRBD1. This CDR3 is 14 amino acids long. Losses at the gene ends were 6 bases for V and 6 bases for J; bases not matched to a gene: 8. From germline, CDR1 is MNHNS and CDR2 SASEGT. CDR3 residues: CASRTGTVVNEQFF. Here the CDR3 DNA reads TGTGCCAGCAGGACCGGGACAGTGGTCAATGAGCAGTTCTTC.

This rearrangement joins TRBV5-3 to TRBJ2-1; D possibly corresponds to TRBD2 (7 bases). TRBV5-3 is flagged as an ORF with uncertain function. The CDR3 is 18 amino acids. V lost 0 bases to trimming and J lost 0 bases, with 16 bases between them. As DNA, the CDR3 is TGTGCCAGAAGCTTGGTTAGGGGGGGGCCGAGCTCCTACAATGAGCAGTTCTTC. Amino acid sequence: CARSLVRGGPSSYNEQFF.

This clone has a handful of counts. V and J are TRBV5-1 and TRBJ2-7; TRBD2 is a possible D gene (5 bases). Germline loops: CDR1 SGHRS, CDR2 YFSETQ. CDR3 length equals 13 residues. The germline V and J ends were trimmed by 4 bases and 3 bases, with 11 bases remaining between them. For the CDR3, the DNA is TGCGCCAGCAGCGGCGGGTCGGGCTACGAGCAGTACTTC. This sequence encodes CASSGGSGYEQYF.

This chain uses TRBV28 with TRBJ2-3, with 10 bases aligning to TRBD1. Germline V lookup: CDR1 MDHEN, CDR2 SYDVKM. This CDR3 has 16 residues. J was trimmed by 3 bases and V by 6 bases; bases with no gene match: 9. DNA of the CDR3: TGTGCCAGCAGCGGAGCAGACAGGGGGCATACAGATACGCAGTATTTT. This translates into CASSGADRGHTDTQYF.

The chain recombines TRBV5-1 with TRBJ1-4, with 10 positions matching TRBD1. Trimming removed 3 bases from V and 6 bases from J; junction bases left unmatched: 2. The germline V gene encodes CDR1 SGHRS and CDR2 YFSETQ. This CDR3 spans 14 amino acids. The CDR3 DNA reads TGCGCCAGCAGCTCCGGGACAGGGGATGAAAAACTGTTTTTT. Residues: CASSSGTGDEKLFF.

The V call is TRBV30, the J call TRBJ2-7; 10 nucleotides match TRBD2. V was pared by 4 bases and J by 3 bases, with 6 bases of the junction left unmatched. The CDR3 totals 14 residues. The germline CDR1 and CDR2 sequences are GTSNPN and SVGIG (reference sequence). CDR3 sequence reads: CAWTPGTSVYEQYF. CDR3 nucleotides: TGTGCCTGGACCCCCGGGACTAGCGTCTACGAGCAGTACTTC.

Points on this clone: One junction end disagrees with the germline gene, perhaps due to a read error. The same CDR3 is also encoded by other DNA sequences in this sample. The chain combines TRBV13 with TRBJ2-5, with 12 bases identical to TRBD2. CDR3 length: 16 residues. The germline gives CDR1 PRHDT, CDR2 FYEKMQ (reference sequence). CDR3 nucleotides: TGTGCCAGTAGCTTAACTAGCGGGGGGAGAGGAAAGACCCAGTACTTC. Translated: CASSLTSGGRGKTQYF.

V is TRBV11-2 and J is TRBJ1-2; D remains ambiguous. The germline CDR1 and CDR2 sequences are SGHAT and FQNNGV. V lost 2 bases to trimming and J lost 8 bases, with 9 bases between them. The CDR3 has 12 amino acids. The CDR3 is CASSLSQAGYTF. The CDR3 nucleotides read TGTGCCAGCAGCTTAAGTCAAGCCGGCTACACCTTC. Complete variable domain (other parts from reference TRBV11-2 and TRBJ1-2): EAGVAQSPRYKIIEKRQSVAFWCNPISGHATLYWYQQILGQGPKLLIQFQNNGVVDDSQLPKDRFSAERLKGVDSTLKIQPAKLEDSAVYLCASSLSQAGYTFGSGTRLTVV.

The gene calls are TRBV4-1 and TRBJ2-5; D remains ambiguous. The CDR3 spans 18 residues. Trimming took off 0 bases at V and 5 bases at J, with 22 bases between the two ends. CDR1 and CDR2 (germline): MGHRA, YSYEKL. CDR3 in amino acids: CASSQDGGSSGIGETQYF. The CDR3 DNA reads TGCGCCAGCAGCCAAGATGGTGGTTCTAGTGGGATTGGCGAGACCCAGTACTTC.

The chain's CDR3 is CASSQEHRGPNTEAFF. The DNA of the CDR3 is TGCGCCAGCAGCCAAGAACACAGGGGGCCGAACACTGAAGCTTTCTTT. The chain links TRBV4-1 to TRBJ1-1; 9 nucleotides line up with TRBD1. V lost 0 bases, J lost 1 base, and 3 bases stayed unmatched. This CDR3 has 16 amino acids. Germline V lookup: CDR1 MGHRA, CDR2 YSYEKL.

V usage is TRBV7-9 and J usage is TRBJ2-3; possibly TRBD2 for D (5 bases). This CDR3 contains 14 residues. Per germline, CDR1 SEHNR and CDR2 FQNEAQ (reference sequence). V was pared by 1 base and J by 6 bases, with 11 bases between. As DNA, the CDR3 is TGTGCCAGCAGCTTAGTCCTAGCTGAGGATACGCAGTATTTT. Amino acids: CASSLVLAEDTQYF.

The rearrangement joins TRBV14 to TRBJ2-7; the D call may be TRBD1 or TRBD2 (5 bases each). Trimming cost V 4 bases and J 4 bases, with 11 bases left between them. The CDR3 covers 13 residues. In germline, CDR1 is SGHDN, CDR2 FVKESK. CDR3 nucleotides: TGTGCCAGCAGCCTAAGAGGGGATTACGAGCAGTACTTC. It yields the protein CASSLRGDYEQYF.

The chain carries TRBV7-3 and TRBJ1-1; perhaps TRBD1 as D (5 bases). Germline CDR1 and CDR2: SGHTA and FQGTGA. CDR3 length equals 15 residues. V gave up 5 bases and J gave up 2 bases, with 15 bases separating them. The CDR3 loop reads CASSPRNRTNTEAFF. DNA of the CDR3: TGTGCCAGCAGCCCCAGGAACAGGACCAACACTGAAGCTTTCTTT. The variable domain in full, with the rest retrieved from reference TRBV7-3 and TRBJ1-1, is GAGVSQTPSNKVTEKGKYVELRCDPISGHTALYWYRQSLGQGPEFLIYFQGTGAADDSGLPNDRFFAVRPEGSVSTLKIQRTERGDSAVYLCASSPRNRTNTEAFFGQGTRLTVV.

The CDR3 DNA reads as TGTGCCAGCAGTTTACGGGAGACAGGGTACGAAAAACTGTTTTTT. Translation gives CASSLRETGYEKLFF. The rearrangement joins TRBV28 to TRBJ1-4; TRBD1 matches at 7 bases. Germline V gene lookup returns CDR1 MDHEN and CDR2 SYDVKM. The CDR3 spans 15 residues. V dropped 2 bases and J dropped 8; count of bases not matched to a gene: 8.